This is a list of T cell receptor beta chains from one sample in a study of cytomegalovirus exposure and HLA in healthy donors. Only in-frame clones appear in the TCRdb table, and some are missing; sequencing was by immunoSEQ multiplex PCR. The sample consists of about 150,000 clones, roughly 85% of them appearing once. What was sequenced was PBMCs. Receptors were obtained from a woman aged 18-29 years in good health and CMV-seronegative. Both conserved end residues are part of each CDR3. Fields, in order: V gene, D gene, J gene, clone size, CDR3 DNA, CDR3 protein. D genes are given only for firm matches. Not every row has a clone size; where given, it reads once, few, many or a size class.

V: TRBV5-4
D: TRBD1
J: TRBJ2-5
size: few
DNA: TGTGCCAGCAGCCCGACAGGGGGAATTTTCGGGACCCAGTACTTC
CDR3: CASSPTGGIFGTQYF

V: TRBV28
D: TRBD1
J: TRBJ1-3
size: -
DNA: TGTGCCAGCACCCCTGGGACAGGAGGAAACACCATATATTTT
CDR3: CASTPGTGGNTIYF

V: TRBV11-2
D: -
J: TRBJ1-3
size: -
DNA: TGTGCCAGCAGCTTAGATCGGGGTTGGGGAAACACCATATATTTT
CDR3: CASSLDRGWGNTIYF

V: TRBV7-9
D: -
J: TRBJ1-2
size: -
DNA: TGTGCCAGCAGCTTAGGGTCCACGAGGAACTATGGCTACACCTTC
CDR3: CASSLGSTRNYGYTF

V: TRBV7-2
D: TRBD1
J: TRBJ2-4
size: -
DNA: TGTGCCAGCAGCTTATCCCGACAGGGGGCTATAAACATTCAGTACTTC
CDR3: CASSLSRQGAINIQYF

V: TRBV4-3
D: TRBD2
J: TRBJ2-3
size: -
DNA: TGCGCCAGCAGCCTAGAAGGACTAGCAAGCACAGATACGCAGTATTTT
CDR3: CASSLEGLASTDTQYF

V: TRBV5-8
D: -
J: TRBJ1-4
size: -
DNA: TGTGCCAGCAGCGCCTTAGGACCCGGGGATGAAAAACTGTTTTTT
CDR3: CASSALGPGDEKLFF

V: TRBV7-9
D: TRBD1
J: TRBJ1-4
size: few
DNA: TGTGCCAGCAGCTTAGACAGGGGCATCGAAAAACTGTTTTTT
CDR3: CASSLDRGIEKLFF

V: TRBV28
D: -
J: TRBJ1-2
size: -
DNA: TGTGCCAGCAGTTTAGGGGAGGGCTACACCTTC
CDR3: CASSLGEGYTF

V: TRBV7-2
D: -
J: TRBJ2-3
size: -
DNA: TGTGCCAGCAGCTTAGGTCCAGGCACAGATACGCAGTATTTT
CDR3: CASSLGPGTDTQYF

V: TRBV7-2
D: -
J: TRBJ2-7
size: -
DNA: TGTGCCAGCAGTACTTTAGCGGTTTACGAGCAGTACTTC
CDR3: CASSTLAVYEQYF

V: TRBV28
D: TRBD1
J: TRBJ1-2
size: -
DNA: TGTGCCAGCAGTTTGGGCAAACGGGACAGTACTAACTATGGCTACACCTTC
CDR3: CASSLGKRDSTNYGYTF

V: TRBV28
D: TRBD2
J: TRBJ2-2
size: -
DNA: TGTGCCAGCAGTGATCCGGGACTAGCGAACACCGGGGAGCTGTTTTTT
CDR3: CASSDPGLANTGELFF

V: TRBV5-1
D: TRBD2
J: TRBJ2-2
size: -
DNA: TGCGCCAGCAGCTCTGGACTAGCGGGAGTGACCGGGGAGCTGTTTTTT
CDR3: CASSSGLAGVTGELFF

V: TRBV13
D: -
J: TRBJ1-5
size: -
DNA: TGTGCCAGCAGCTCTCAGGGTACCAATCAGCCCCAGCATTTT
CDR3: CASSSQGTNQPQHF

V: TRBV30
D: TRBD2
J: TRBJ2-5
size: -
DNA: TGTGCCTGGGGGGAGGGGCGGGAGACCCAGTACTTC
CDR3: CAWGEGRETQYF

V: TRBV28
D: -
J: TRBJ1-6
size: -
DNA: TGTGCCAGCAGTTTAGGAGACAGCTATAATTCACCCCTCCACTTT
CDR3: CASSLGDSYNSPLHF

V: TRBV30
D: TRBD1
J: TRBJ1-5
size: -
DNA: TGTGCCTGGAGTGTCGGGGACAGTAATCAGCCCCAGCATTTT
CDR3: CAWSVGDSNQPQHF

V: TRBV6-6
D: TRBD1
J: TRBJ2-3
size: -
DNA: TGTGCCAGCAGACCGACAGGGATTACAGATACGCAGTATTTT
CDR3: CASRPTGITDTQYF

V: TRBV5-1
D: -
J: TRBJ1-2
size: -
DNA: TGCGCCAGCAGTTCCGTAGACTATGGCTACACCTTC
CDR3: CASSSVDYGYTF

V: TRBV7-2
D: -
J: TRBJ2-7
size: -
DNA: TGTGCCAGCACCCGGGGTAGGAGCTCCTACGAGCAGTACTTC
CDR3: CASTRGRSSYEQYF

V: TRBV27
D: -
J: TRBJ2-7
size: -
DNA: TGTGCCAGTTGGGACTTTTACGAGCAGTACTTC
CDR3: CASWDFYEQYF

V: TRBV11-2
D: -
J: TRBJ2-2
size: -
DNA: TGTGCCAGCAGCTTAGCAGGGCAGAAGAACACCGGGGAGCTGTTTTTT
CDR3: CASSLAGQKNTGELFF

V: TRBV28
D: TRBD2
J: TRBJ2-1
size: -
DNA: TGTGCCAGCAGTAAGGGACTAGCGGGCTGGAATGAGCAGTTCTTC
CDR3: CASSKGLAGWNEQFF

V: TRBV30
D: -
J: TRBJ1-5
size: -
DNA: TGTGCCTTGACGACAGGAAGCAATCAGCCCCAGCATTTT
CDR3: CALTTGSNQPQHF

V: TRBV30
D: TRBD1
J: TRBJ1-6
size: once
DNA: TGTGCCTGGAGTGGGGACAGGGGGAATTCACCCCTCCACTTT
CDR3: CAWSGDRGNSPLHF

V: TRBV7-2
D: TRBD2
J: TRBJ2-2
size: once
DNA: TGTGCCAGCAGCTTAGAGGGACTAGTCTCCGGGGAGCTGTTTTTT
CDR3: CASSLEGLVSGELFF

V: TRBV28
D: TRBD2
J: TRBJ2-1
size: -
DNA: TGTGCCAGCAGTTCCTATCCTAGGGTGACTAGCGGACCAAGCTCCTACAATGAGCAGTTCTTC
CDR3: CASSSYPRVTSGPSSYNEQFF

V: TRBV5-1
D: TRBD2
J: TRBJ2-1
size: few
DNA: TGCGCCAGCAGCTTCCCCCAACTAGCGGAAGGAGTTCGCCGCTCCTACAATGAGCAGTTCTTC
CDR3: CASSFPQLAEGVRRSYNEQFF

V: TRBV10-3
D: TRBD1
J: TRBJ2-7
size: few
DNA: TGTGCCATCAGTTCTTGGGACAGGGGGGACTACGAGCAGTACTTC
CDR3: CAISSWDRGDYEQYF

V: TRBV6-1
D: TRBD1
J: TRBJ1-5
size: -
DNA: TGTGCCAGCAGTGATGGCGGCAGGGGGGATCAGCCCCAGCATTTT
CDR3: CASSDGGRGDQPQHF